The source of this T cell receptor beta chain is a study of cytomegalovirus exposure and HLA in healthy donors (dated by TCRdb to 2016 to 2017). For the wider study: An earlier analysis of several hundred of the donors reported approximately 300 Gb of sequence data and approximately 120 million unique TCR beta sequences obtained from about 180 million T cells. Donor age, sex, ethnicity and CMV serostatus were compiled alongside the repertoire data. Of the 350 to 450 genotyped donors, 75% to 85% were placed in the genetic ancestry cluster associated with self-reported Caucasian donors. Every discovery cohort repertoire had been produced on one sequencing platform. Typing coverage differed by locus: A, B, C, DRB1 and DQB1 were typed in roughly 629-630 donors, DQA1 in 522, DPA1 in some 600, and DPB1 in 472. About 300 gigabases of sequencing data and tens of millions of unique TCR sequences were included in an early release covering several hundred HLA-typed donors. The aim of the study was to test whether cataloging public T cell receptors could identify signatures of past pathogen exposure. A separate validation cohort of approximately 130 different subjects was used in addition to the roughly 620-subject first cohort. Because of strong linkage in the cohort, 5 or 6 DR-DQ haplotypes were treated as single units for association and clustering. To study patterns of TCR occurrence, a later analysis re-analyzed previously published TCR beta repertoires from around 660 donors and added high-resolution HLA genotyping. HLA typing covered class I and class II loci at four-digit resolution. In an earlier analysis of around 540 of the donors, high-throughput TCR beta sequencing was used to judge whether each TCR beta V gene segment behaved as functional or pseudogenic. Among some 400 genotyped donors of the cohort, an average of 235,054 unique TCR beta nucleotide sequences were sequenced per donor, roughly a sixth of them non-productive. Genome-wide SNP genotypes for about three fifths of the roughly 670 donors were used in a later genetic analysis, which treated that subset as a discovery cohort. To predict cytomegalovirus infection status, the study combined high-throughput TCR immunosequencing, statistical association of individual TCRs with disease status, and machine learning. Using immunosequencing, the study profiled T cell repertoires from roughly 650 subjects and related those repertoires to cytomegalovirus serostatus. Rather than using new phenotypic data, the later analysis identified candidate immune exposures from TCR beta sequences and from how often those sequences occurred across donors. Beyond this particular receptor, the publication reports: Most CMV-associated TCR beta chains appeared to be HLA-restricted in a later analysis, and the HLA associations seemed to be driven largely by CMV exposure. Correlated functional status among segregating V segments might be attributable to linkage disequilibrium, but an unknown experimental factor could not be ruled out. A later genetic analysis reported fewer N-insertions in productive TCRs among donors in an Asian-associated ancestry cluster than the approximately 670-donor mean. Most TCR sequences were observed very rarely across donors, whereas some public TCRs were present in many individuals. When HLA alleles, especially DR and DQ, strongly co-occurred, TCR associations were difficult to assign to individual alleles. A cluster of highly shared sequence variants was judged likely to be a technical artifact of the sequencing pipeline. An association between a missense DCLRE1C variant and V-gene and J-gene trimming of TCR beta chains was found in a later genetic analysis and replicated in an independent cohort. The classifier was reported to diagnose cytomegalovirus status with high specificity and sensitivity in both the original cohort and the validation cohort. According to the authors, the approach could potentially be generalized to other disease states and immunological phenotypes. Some IMGT-functional V segments, including TRBV6-2 and TRBV6-3, could not be distinguished by the 87-base-pair reads and were therefore excluded. Roughly uniform sequencing depth across donors was assumed in presence/absence analyses, although this assumption may not hold. A few of the identified cytomegalovirus-associated TCR beta chains were confirmed in vitro to be specific for cytomegalovirus antigens. A later analysis found that TCR association rates varied across HLA loci, with DRB1 alleles showing the most associated TCRs and HLA-C alleles the fewest. Because counts were too low, 15 or so rarely observed V segments, including chromosome 9 orphons, were excluded from the earlier analysis of around 640 of the donors. HLA typing was unavailable for some donors at each locus, so association tests used only the typed subset. According to a later analysis, parvovirus B19, influenza, CMV and Epstein-Barr virus appeared linked to several top co-occurrence clusters. Only TCR beta chains were sequenced in this cohort, and the absence of alpha or paired-chain data limited detectable features. A later analysis associated about 17,000 TCR beta sequences with specific HLA alleles at a false discovery rate of 0.05. The study gave a list of roughly 150 TCR beta chains associated with cytomegalovirus. In an earlier analysis of roughly 500 of the donors, most TCR beta V segments appeared in productive rearrangements about 87% or about 30% of the time, broadly matching IMGT annotations. CMV serostatus was the only immune exposure information available for the cohort. A later analysis found that HLA-associated TCR beta chains were more clonally expanded and had lower generation probabilities than equally common non-associated chains. A further reported finding was that TCR beta sequences accurately predicted the HLA-A and HLA-B alleles for most subjects in the first cohort.

V is pruned by 3 bases and J by 3 bases, leaving 5 bases of the junction without a gene match. CDR1 and CDR2 are read off the germline V gene as MDHEN and SYDVKM. The CDR3 runs 15 residues from the cysteine to the phenylalanine. Just the 45-base CDR3 DNA is kept, in frame starting at base 1. Libraries were constructed by the immunoSEQ multiplex PCR assay. For the multiplex PCR, a mixture combining 60 forward primers for TCR Vbeta segments and 13 reverse primers for TCR Jbeta segments was used. A multiplex PCR assay on genomic DNA amplified the CDR3 region of rearranged TCR beta genes. Amplified TCR beta libraries were sequenced as 87-base-pair reads on the Illumina HiSeq System. On the study's bioinformatics: In a later analysis, tens of millions of unique TCR beta chains were counted across the roughly 610 repertoires, and approximately 11 million of these chains were shared by at least two donors. Raw reads were error-corrected and collapsed into unique sequences with a nearest-neighbor algorithm that merged closely related sequences to remove PCR and sequencing errors. CDR3 sequences were aligned to IMGT reference sequences to assign V, D and J gene segments. For a sequence to be retained, at least a six-nucleotide match to both a V gene segment and a J gene segment was required. Rearrangements were called productive when the CDR3 lacked stop codons and stayed in frame with V and J; all others were non-productive. CDR3 was defined according to IMGT convention as the region running from the second conserved V-encoded cysteine to the conserved J-encoded phenylalanine. The earlier analysis of roughly 590 of the donors excluded sequences that lacked an unambiguous match to a single V gene segment. In an earlier analysis of several hundred of the donors, V segments were called functional above 56.7% productive rearrangements and were called segregating when the between-donor standard deviation exceeded 5%. A statistical classification framework was built to diagnose cytomegalovirus status from the catalog of TCR beta chain sequences. In a later analysis, TCR nucleotide sequences were compared against IMGT/GENE-DB human TR gene sequences so that V and J genes could be assigned. Using the TCRdist pipeline, a later analysis assigned CDR3 sequences along with most-parsimonious VDJ recombination scenarios. In a later analysis, each TCR beta chain was defined by its CDR3 amino acid sequence together with its V-gene family, and reads lacking a unique V-gene family were excluded. To address suspected cross-contamination and a sequencing artifact, a later analysis removed roughly 580 highly shared, low-generation-probability nucleotide sequences. In a later analysis, a clonal expansion index for each public chain was calculated from normalized within-repertoire ranks of inferred template counts. In a later analysis, generation probabilities were computed with a VDJ recombination model fitted to out-of-frame rearrangements, and the resulting probabilities were checked against IGoR. In a later analysis, hypergeometric tests were used to score TCR-TCR, TCR-HLA and TCR-CMV co-occurrence, with a repertoire-size bias correction applied to TCR pairs. To estimate false discovery rates, a later analysis permuted the HLA or CMV assignments 20 times. A later analysis grouped co-occurring TCRs with DBSCAN, adding TCRdist sequence similarity when clustering within HLA-allele-positive subsets. Co-occurrence clustering excluded repertoires with fewer than 30,000 or more than 120,000 public chains, plus five with anomalous nucleotide sharing. The clones in this table, taken by TCRdb from immuneACCESS, are in-frame only. Not every clone is retained; where verified, under half of the shortfall comes from an unresolved V gene, and the cause of the rest is unknown. V, J and clone size are those of that table, while D and trimming were read from the DNA. This sample holds some 100,000 clones; approximately 79% were observed only once. Roughly a sixth of the sample goes to the ten largest clones.

The cohort consisted of 600 or so healthy bone marrow donors. All cohort members were sampled while nominally healthy, although unrecorded immune exposures were likely present. The donor tested CMV seropositive, placing the donor among the 250 to 350 seropositive members of the cohort. A peripheral blood sample was collected from each donor, and TCR beta sequencing was performed on peripheral blood mononuclear cells. The Qiagen DNeasy Blood Extraction Kit was used to extract genomic DNA from the blood cell samples. Turning to this clone: No cognate antigen has been identified for it. No qualities accompany the bases; no much larger clone lies one base away.

The rearrangement joined TRBV28 to TRBJ2-3, with 8 bases in between that match TRBD2. Input material: PBMCs. The TCR comes from a man aged 50 or older in good health and CMV-seropositive. The CDR3 protein sequence reads: CASSFWTSRTDTQYF. The nucleotide sequence is TGTGCCAGCAGTTTTTGGACTAGCAGAACAGATACGCAGTATTTT.